The clone carrying this TCR beta chain was seen at least ten times. Its specificity is not known. The sample is drawn from a study of early T cells in non-severe SARS-CoV-2 infection. Looking at the study overall: The authors sequenced bulk RNA from unsorted whole blood, leaving chains unpaired.

Individual cDNA molecules received unique molecular identifiers during library preparation. TCRdb passed the 5' RACE reads through MiXCR, listing each CDR3 protein once. The table records approximately 40,000 distinct CDR3 sequences, around 6.5% of them present only once. The CDR3 is 14 residues long. Germline V gene sequence: CDR1 MNHEY, CDR2 SVGAGI. V was trimmed by 5 bases and J by 2 bases, leaving 12 bases between them. Findings and limits, study-wide: Matching results from VDJdb favored anti-spike CD8 responses, leaving private and CD4 specificities undetected.

Sequencing was performed on whole blood, taken at baseline. V and J are TRBV6-5 and TRBJ1-1, with D tentatively TRBD1 (6 bases). The sequence was collected from an adult who was a healthcare worker with PCR-confirmed SARS-CoV-2 infection or an uninfected control (not recorded which). CDR3 residues: CASSRRTVNTEAFF. In DNA form, the CDR3 reads TGTGCCAGCAGTCGAAGGACAGTTAACACTGAAGCTTTCTTT.